These T cell receptor beta chains were read from a single sample in a study of OX40 agonist ivuxolimab in advanced cancers. TCRdb's table, derived via immunoSEQ multiplex PCR, lists solely in-frame clones and lacks some. The profile shows around 140,000 clones, about nine tenths of them singletons. The sample consisted of CD4+ or CD8+ T cells sorted from blood, taken in a trial of the OX40 agonist ivuxolimab. All receptors derive from an adult with an advanced solid tumor such as melanoma, head and neck, liver or kidney cancer. Each CDR3 is given with its conserved first and last residue. D genes are given only for firm matches. Expanded clones are given a class, and other clones once, few, many or no size at all.

j_call: TRBJ2-7; clone_size: NA; d_call: NA; v_call: TRBV12-5; cdr3_nt: TGTGCTAGTGGTTTGGGACAGACCTACGAGCAGTACTTC; cdr3_aa: CASGLGQTYEQYF
j_call: TRBJ2-1; clone_size: NA; d_call: TRBD1; v_call: TRBV7-2; cdr3_nt: TGTGCCAGCAGCCCACAGGGGGCACTCCGGAATGAGCAGTTCTTC; cdr3_aa: CASSPQGALRNEQFF
j_call: TRBJ2-3; clone_size: once; d_call: NA; v_call: TRBV10-3; cdr3_nt: TGTGCCATCAGTGAGTGGACAGGCGGGGACACAGATACGCAGTATTTT; cdr3_aa: CAISEWTGGDTDTQYF
j_call: TRBJ2-7; clone_size: NA; d_call: NA; v_call: TRBV7-9; cdr3_nt: TGTGCCAGCAGCTTAGTTGCCTCGTTGGGGAGCTACGAGCAGTACTTC; cdr3_aa: CASSLVASLGSYEQYF
j_call: TRBJ2-7; clone_size: few; d_call: NA; v_call: TRBV19; cdr3_nt: TGTGCCAGTAGCAGTAGGGATCCCAAGAGGGAGCAGTACTTC; cdr3_aa: CASSSRDPKREQYF
j_call: TRBJ1-1; clone_size: NA; d_call: TRBD1; v_call: TRBV28; cdr3_nt: TGTGCCAGCCATGGACAGGACGGGACTCACACTGAAGCTTTCTTT; cdr3_aa: CASHGQDGTHTEAFF
j_call: TRBJ2-7; clone_size: NA; d_call: NA; v_call: TRBV6-5; cdr3_nt: TGTGCCAGCAGTCCCCCCGGAGAGCCCCACGAGCAGTACTTC; cdr3_aa: CASSPPGEPHEQYF
j_call: TRBJ1-1; clone_size: NA; d_call: NA; v_call: TRBV28; cdr3_nt: TGTGCCAGCACCCCGGGACATCTTCCTGAAGCTTTCTTT; cdr3_aa: CASTPGHLPEAFF
j_call: TRBJ1-2; clone_size: NA; d_call: NA; v_call: TRBV10-2; cdr3_nt: TGCGCCAGCACGGTTACAGGACACTATGGCTACACCTTC; cdr3_aa: CASTVTGHYGYTF
j_call: TRBJ2-2; clone_size: NA; d_call: NA; v_call: TRBV5-4; cdr3_nt: TGTGCCAGCAGCTCCCAGTCCCTAGACACCGGGGAGCTGTTTTTT; cdr3_aa: CASSSQSLDTGELFF
j_call: TRBJ2-7; clone_size: NA; d_call: NA; v_call: TRBV20-1; cdr3_nt: TGCAGTGCCAGACGATACTACGAGCAGTACTTC; cdr3_aa: CSARRYYEQYF
j_call: TRBJ2-2; clone_size: once; d_call: TRBD1; v_call: TRBV6-1; cdr3_nt: TGTGCCAGCAGTGAAGTCCGACAGGGTACCGCGGAGCTGTTTTTT; cdr3_aa: CASSEVRQGTAELFF
j_call: TRBJ1-5; clone_size: NA; d_call: NA; v_call: TRBV27; cdr3_nt: TGTGCCAGCAGTTTTTCCTGGAGGACCTATAGCAATCAGCCCCAGCATTTT; cdr3_aa: CASSFSWRTYSNQPQHF
j_call: TRBJ1-4; clone_size: NA; d_call: NA; v_call: TRBV12-5; cdr3_nt: TGTGCTAGTGGCTGGGGGGGGCGGATTAATGAAAAACTGTTTTTT; cdr3_aa: CASGWGGRINEKLFF
j_call: TRBJ2-5; clone_size: NA; d_call: NA; v_call: TRBV7-9; cdr3_nt: TGTGCCAGCAGCTGGCAAGAGACCCAGTACTTC; cdr3_aa: CASSWQETQYF
j_call: TRBJ2-5; clone_size: NA; d_call: NA; v_call: TRBV27; cdr3_nt: TGTGCCAGCAGTTTAGGGAAAGCCCAAGAGACCCAGTACTTC; cdr3_aa: CASSLGKAQETQYF
j_call: TRBJ2-5; clone_size: NA; d_call: TRBD2; v_call: TRBV6-5; cdr3_nt: TGTGCCAGCAGTGGAGTAGCGGGACGGAAGGAGACCCAGTACTTC; cdr3_aa: CASSGVAGRKETQYF
j_call: TRBJ1-2; clone_size: NA; d_call: NA; v_call: TRBV5-1; cdr3_nt: TGCGCCAGCAGCGTCGGCAGGGACGGGGACGGCTACACCTTC; cdr3_aa: CASSVGRDGDGYTF
j_call: TRBJ2-5; clone_size: NA; d_call: TRBD2; v_call: TRBV6-5; cdr3_nt: TGTGCCACGTCACTTAGCGGGAGTAGGGAGACCCAGTACTTC; cdr3_aa: CATSLSGSRETQYF
j_call: TRBJ2-2; clone_size: once; d_call: NA; v_call: TRBV19; cdr3_nt: TGTGCCAGTAGATTCCACCAAATTACCGGGGAGCTGTTTTTT; cdr3_aa: CASRFHQITGELFF
j_call: TRBJ1-1; clone_size: NA; d_call: TRBD1; v_call: TRBV2; cdr3_nt: TGTGCCAGCGCCGGGACAGCAAACACTGAAGCTTTCTTT; cdr3_aa: CASAGTANTEAFF
j_call: TRBJ1-1; clone_size: NA; d_call: TRBD1; v_call: TRBV30; cdr3_nt: TGTGCCTGGAGTAAGGACAGGGGCGGTGAAGCTTTCTTT; cdr3_aa: CAWSKDRGGEAFF
j_call: TRBJ1-5; clone_size: NA; d_call: NA; v_call: TRBV7-2; cdr3_nt: TGTGCCAGCAGCTTATCCACAGGTAGCAATCAGCCCCAGCATTTT; cdr3_aa: CASSLSTGSNQPQHF
j_call: TRBJ1-2; clone_size: NA; d_call: NA; v_call: TRBV30; cdr3_nt: TGTGCCTGGAGCCTTGGCCCTTTTATGTATGGCTACACCTTC; cdr3_aa: CAWSLGPFMYGYTF
j_call: TRBJ1-2; clone_size: NA; d_call: TRBD1; v_call: TRBV28; cdr3_nt: TGTGCCAGCAGTTTTCAGGCAGGGGGCCATATAGACTATGGCTACACCTTC; cdr3_aa: CASSFQAGGHIDYGYTF
j_call: TRBJ2-7; clone_size: NA; d_call: NA; v_call: TRBV7-9; cdr3_nt: TGTGCCAGCAGCTGGGGGACCTCGACAGTCGAGCAGTACTTC; cdr3_aa: CASSWGTSTVEQYF
j_call: TRBJ2-7; clone_size: once; d_call: TRBD1; v_call: TRBV9; cdr3_nt: TGTGCCAGCAGCGTGGGGACAGGGGGCCAATACGAGCAGTACTTC; cdr3_aa: CASSVGTGGQYEQYF
j_call: TRBJ2-1; clone_size: NA; d_call: TRBD2; v_call: TRBV10-1; cdr3_nt: TGCGCCAGCATGTCGGGACTAGCGAATGAGCAGTTCTTC; cdr3_aa: CASMSGLANEQFF
j_call: TRBJ1-1; clone_size: few; d_call: TRBD1; v_call: TRBV7-9; cdr3_nt: TGTGCCAGCAGCTTACAGGGGGGAACTGAAGCTTTCTTT; cdr3_aa: CASSLQGGTEAFF
j_call: TRBJ1-4; clone_size: once; d_call: TRBD1; v_call: TRBV18; cdr3_nt: TGTGCCAGCTCCCGCGGACAGGGAAACGCTAATGAAAAACTGTTTTTT; cdr3_aa: CASSRGQGNANEKLFF
j_call: TRBJ2-2; clone_size: NA; d_call: NA; v_call: TRBV7-5; cdr3_nt: TGTGCCAGAAGCCCCCTCGTGGCCGGGGAGCTGTTTTTT; cdr3_aa: CARSPLVAGELFF
j_call: TRBJ1-2; clone_size: NA; d_call: NA; v_call: TRBV28; cdr3_nt: TGTGCCAGCAGAGACCCGGCTCTGGGCGTCAGTAACTATGGCTACACCTTC; cdr3_aa: CASRDPALGVSNYGYTF
j_call: TRBJ2-5; clone_size: NA; d_call: TRBD1; v_call: TRBV28; cdr3_nt: TGTGCCAGCAGGCCCTTACAGGGGTTAATGGAGACCCAGTACTTC; cdr3_aa: CASRPLQGLMETQYF